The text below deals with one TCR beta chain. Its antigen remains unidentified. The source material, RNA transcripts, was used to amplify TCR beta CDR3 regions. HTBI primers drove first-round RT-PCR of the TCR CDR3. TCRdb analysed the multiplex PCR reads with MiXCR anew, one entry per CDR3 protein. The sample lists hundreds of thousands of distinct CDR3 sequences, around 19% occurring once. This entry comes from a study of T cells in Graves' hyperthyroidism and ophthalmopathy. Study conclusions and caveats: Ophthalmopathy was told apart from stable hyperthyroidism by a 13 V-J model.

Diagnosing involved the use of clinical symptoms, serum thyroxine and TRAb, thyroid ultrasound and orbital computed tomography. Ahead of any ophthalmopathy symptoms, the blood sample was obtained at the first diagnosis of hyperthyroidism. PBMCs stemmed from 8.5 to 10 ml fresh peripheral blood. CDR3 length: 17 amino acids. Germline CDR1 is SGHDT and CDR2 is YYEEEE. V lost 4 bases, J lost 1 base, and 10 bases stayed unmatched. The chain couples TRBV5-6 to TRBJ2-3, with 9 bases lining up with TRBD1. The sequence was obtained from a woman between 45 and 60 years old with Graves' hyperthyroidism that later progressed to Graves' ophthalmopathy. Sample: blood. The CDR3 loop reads CASSGQGLIYGTDTQYF. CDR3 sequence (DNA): TGTGCCAGCAGCGGACAGGGGCTGATTTACGGCACAGATACGCAGTATTTT.